Sequencing of this T cell receptor (beta chain) was carried out in a study of cytomegalovirus exposure and HLA in healthy donors. Study-level results: Among the sequence variants, a highly shared cluster was likely an artifact of sequencing. Earlier findings revealed that most TCR beta V segments proved productive either about 87% or about 30% of the time.

V gave up 0 bases and J gave up 8 bases, with 13 bases separating them. The CDR3 length is 14 residues. CDR1 and CDR2 from the germline V gene are MNHEY and SVGAGI. The primer mix had 60 Vbeta and 13 Jbeta primers. Method: immunoSEQ multiplex PCR; TCRdb's copy keeps in-frame clones and lacks some. The sample has about 110,000 clones; around 87% are singletons. As to this clone: What it binds is unknown. This sample includes further DNA sequences coding for the same CDR3.

The receptor's source is a man in his forties or fifties in good health and CMV-seronegative. V and J are TRBV6-5 and TRBJ1-1, with a weak D call TRBD1 (5 bases). The sequenced sample consisted of PBMCs. CDR3 residues: CASSYSTRAQEAFF. CDR3 nucleotides: TGTGCCAGCAGTTACTCGACCAGGGCACAAGAAGCTTTCTTT.